Detailed here is one T cell receptor (beta chain). These data belong to a study of blood T cell repertoires in COVID-19. The assay was immunoSEQ multiplex PCR, and TCRdb's table has in-frame clones only and misses some. The sample carries some 200,000 clones, about 86% recorded once. The specimen sequenced was PBMCs or T cells enriched from blood (not recorded which). The sequence came from a woman aged 45-59 years in a cohort exposed to, infected with or recovered from COVID-19 (not recorded which).

Here the CDR3 DNA reads TGTGCCAGCAGCCAAAATGCGGGTACGAGCAATCAGCCCCAGCATTTT. Translation gives CASSQNAGTSNQPQHF. The chain has TRBV4-2 and TRBJ1-5, with D hard to call. The CDR3 is made up of 16 amino acids. Trimming removed 2 bases from V and 1 base from J, with 12 bases in between. Germline CDR1 is LGHNA and CDR2 is YNFKEQ.